The 13 T cell receptor beta chains below were found in one sample sequenced in a study of human T cells and chemical hapten exposure. Time point specified: pre-sensitization, week 0. Treatment in this sample: therapeutic diphenylcyclopropenone sensitization with weekly scalp DPC. TCRdb processed the RACE reads anew with MiXCR; each CDR3 protein has one entry. Here the sample spans some 74,000 distinct CDR3 sequences, 12% to 15% being singletons. Here the sequenced sample was whole blood, taken in connection with sensitization to the hapten diphenylcyclopropenone (DPC). These receptors were collected from a woman aged 50 to 60 with alopecia areata. Some clones in this sample may be carry-over from other donors' samples.

A few counts support this clonotype. V gene TRBV4-2 combines with J gene TRBJ2-7, with a possible D match to TRBD2 (5 bases). Trimming shortened V by 0 bases and J by 3 bases, and 9 bases separated the two germline ends. There are 14 residues in the CDR3. CDR1 is LGHNA, CDR2 YNFKEQ, per germline. The CDR3 here is CASSQERRDYEQYF. CDR3 sequence (DNA): TGTGCCAGCAGCCAAGAGCGACGGGACTACGAGCAGTACTTC.

Many counts were recorded for this clonotype. J is TRBJ2-3 and V is TRBV5-4; 12 bases are shared with TRBD2. Germline CDR1 reads SGHNT; CDR2 reads YYREEE (reference sequence). The CDR3 spans 17 residues. V was pared by 4 bases and J by 4 bases, with 10 bases of the junction left unmatched. CDR3 loop: CASSAYASGRAADTQYF. CDR3 nucleotide sequence: TGTGCCAGCAGCGCTTATGCTAGCGGGAGGGCCGCAGATACGCAGTATTTT.

This clonotype was observed a few times. This chain links TRBV10-1 with TRBJ2-5, with D unresolved. Trimming took off 8 bases at V and 7 bases at J, with 20 bases between the two ends. Germline V gene sequence: CDR1 WNHNN, CDR2 SYGVQD (reference sequence). The CDR3 length is 14 residues. CDR3 coding DNA: TGCGCCAGCGTCCCCCCCAAGAAGGGCGGGACCCAGTACTTC. Its protein product is CASVPPKKGGTQYF.

This clonotype was seen more than once but under ten times. The gene calls are TRBV7-9 and TRBJ2-5; unclear D gene. The germline V gene encodes CDR1 SEHNR and CDR2 FQNEAQ (reference sequence). V shed 5 bases and J shed 5 bases, with 12 bases lying between them. This CDR3 spans 13 amino acids. This CDR3 is CASSPLGWETQYF. CDR3 nucleotides: TGTGCCAGCAGCCCACTGGGGTGGGAGACCCAGTACTTC.

This clonotype has a count of ten or more. The chain carries TRBV20-1 and TRBJ2-7, with 7 bases lining up with TRBD1. V trimming: 0 bases; J trimming: 6 bases; junction bases outside the gene matches: 5. The CDR3 sequence is 13 residues long. The germline V gene has CDR1 DFQATT and CDR2 SNEGSKA (reference sequence). Here the CDR3 reads CSARDTAGGEQYF. For the CDR3, the DNA is TGCAGTGCTAGAGATACTGCAGGGGGCGAGCAGTACTTC.

This clonotype was found a few times. The V gene is TRBV20-1, the J gene TRBJ2-5; D gene uncertain. The CDR3 has 13 residues. Trimming took off 6 bases at V and 3 bases at J, with 14 bases between the two ends. CDR1 is DFQATT and CDR2 is SNEGSKA in the germline V gene (reference sequence). The CDR3 sequence is CSADGQMEETQYF. CDR3 nucleotides: TGCAGTGCCGACGGGCAGATGGAAGAGACCCAGTACTTC.

The chain uses TRBV11-2 and TRBJ2-1; tentatively, D is TRBD2 (6 bases). With 4 bases removed from V and 2 bases from J, the gap between germline ends came to 24 bases. The germline CDR1 and CDR2 sequences are SGHAT and FQNNGV. The CDR3 sequence is 19 residues long. CDR3 in amino acids: CASSSLASNPVIAYNEQFF. CDR3 coding DNA: TGTGCCAGCAGCTCACTAGCCTCTAACCCCGTAATAGCCTACAATGAGCAGTTCTTC.

Many counts were recorded for this clonotype. The chain recombines TRBV6-4 with TRBJ2-3; unclear D gene. The V end was cut by 2 bases, the J end by 2 bases, with 11 bases between. The CDR3 extends over 15 amino acids. Germline V gene sequence: CDR1 MRHNA, CDR2 SNTAGT. DNA of the CDR3: TGTGCCAGCAGTGACACTGGCCTATCCACAGATACGCAGTATTTT. Protein product: CASSDTGLSTDTQYF.

The gene calls are TRBV4-2 and TRBJ2-1; 11 nucleotides line up with TRBD2. CDR3 length: 16 amino acids. V trimming: 2 bases; J trimming: 6 bases; junction bases outside the gene matches: 6. The germline V gene encodes CDR1 LGHNA and CDR2 YNFKEQ. DNA of the CDR3: TGTGCCAGCAGCCAAACCGGGACTAGCGGTATCAATGAGCAGTTCTTC. It encodes CASSQTGTSGINEQFF.

There are a few counts of this clonotype. This sequence joins TRBV28 and TRBJ2-7; D not resolved. Trimming shortened V by 4 bases and J by 5 bases, and 6 bases separated the two germline ends. The CDR3 contains 11 residues. Germline CDR1 reads MDHEN; CDR2 reads SYDVKM. CDR3 residues: CASSYWHEQYF. The CDR3 DNA reads TGTGCCAGCAGTTACTGGCACGAGCAGTACTTC.

In this sample, this clonotype turned up a few times. This chain links TRBV7-8 with TRBJ2-3; possibly TRBD1 for D (6 bases). CDR3 length: 14 residues. Germline V lookup: CDR1 SGHVS, CDR2 FQNEAQ. With 5 bases removed from V and 2 bases from J, the gap between germline ends came to 11 bases. Here the CDR3 DNA reads TGTGCCAGCAGCAGGACAGCCTACACAGATACGCAGTATTTT. This encodes CASSRTAYTDTQYF.

The chain combines TRBV6-5 with TRBJ1-1, with unresolved D. V shed 2 bases and J shed 2 bases, with 9 bases lying between them. The CDR3 extends over 14 amino acids. Germline V gene lookup returns CDR1 MNHEY and CDR2 SVGAGI. The CDR3 protein is CASSYDGFNTEAFF. DNA of the CDR3: TGTGCCAGCAGTTACGACGGTTTTAACACTGAAGCTTTCTTT.

V usage is TRBV7-2 and J usage is TRBJ2-3; D possibly corresponds to TRBD2 (5 bases). V lost 3 bases and J 0 bases, leaving 10 bases between the germline ends. CDR1 SGHTA and CDR2 FQGNSA come from the germline V gene. This CDR3 comprises 15 residues. DNA of the CDR3: TGTGCCAGCAGCTTTGCCGGGGTTAGCACAGATACGCAGTATTTT. Amino acids: CASSFAGVSTDTQYF.